The present entry profiles one TCR beta chain with its context. Its antigen is undetermined. This CDR3 is 16 amino acids long. Germline V gives CDR1 SGHRS, CDR2 YFSETQ. V shed 4 bases, J shed 0 bases, and the junction held 7 bases outside the gene matches. The sample originates from a study of shared clonotypes between healthy human individuals. Study-wide context: Each donor's CD4 naive and CD4 memory cells filled three plates apiece, CD8 naive two, and CD8 memory one. Points from the study as a whole: Researchers found naive subsets generally carried larger estimated richness than memory subsets.

It was into CD45RA+ naive and CD45RA-negative memory subsets that the CD4+ cells were split. Sequencing was performed with immunoSEQ multiplex PCR; in TCRdb, only in-frame clones are kept and a portion is missing. This repertoire shows 2 million to 3 million clones, 93% found once; its top ten account for about 0.34%. The source is a man between 18 and 35 years old in good health. Some clones in this sample may be carry-over from other donors' samples. Sequenced input: naive CD4+ T cells from PBMCs. Specified subset: CD45RA+ positively selected. This chain joins TRBV5-1 and TRBJ2-3; 8 positions match TRBD1. The CDR3 DNA follows: TGCGCCAGCAGCGCCCAGGGGGCTACTAGCACAGATACGCAGTATTTT. Its translation is CASSAQGATSTDTQYF.